The sequence of this T cell receptor beta chain was determined in a study of cytomegalovirus exposure and HLA in healthy donors. Both 60 Vbeta primers and 13 Jbeta primers went into the PCR. Clones were read by immunoSEQ multiplex PCR, and TCRdb kept only the in-frame ones, dropping some. The table records around 270,000 clones, 80% of them present only once. From germline, CDR1 is GTSNPN and CDR2 SVGIG (reference sequence). Trimming shortened V by 2 bases and J by 4 bases, and 5 bases separated the two germline ends. The CDR3 runs to 11 residues. Sequenced: PBMCs. The V gene is TRBV30, the J gene TRBJ1-2; D unclear. This TCR derives from a girl aged 2-10 years in good health and CMV-seronegative. DNA of the CDR3: TGTGCCTGGAGTTTCGGCTATGGCTACACCTTC. Its protein is CAWSFGYGYTF.